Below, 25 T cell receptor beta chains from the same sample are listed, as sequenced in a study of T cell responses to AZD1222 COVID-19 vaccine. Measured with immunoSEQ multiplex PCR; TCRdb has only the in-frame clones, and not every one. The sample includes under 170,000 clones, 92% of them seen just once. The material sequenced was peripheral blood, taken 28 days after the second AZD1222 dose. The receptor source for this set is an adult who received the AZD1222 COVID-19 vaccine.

The CDR3 spells CASSQPGLTVNTEAFF. CDR3 coding DNA: TGTGCCAGCAGCCAACCGGGCCTGACGGTGAACACTGAAGCTTTCTTT. The J gene is TRBJ1-1, the V gene TRBV3-1 (or the pseudogene TRBV3-2), with unresolved D. Trimming shortened V by 2 bases and J by 0 bases, and 13 bases separated the two germline ends. The CDR3 totals 16 residues. CDR1 and CDR2 from the germline V gene are LGHDT and YNNKEL (reference sequence).

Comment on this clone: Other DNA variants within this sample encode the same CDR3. The CDR3 loop reads CATSRDLGDQPQHF. The CDR3 DNA sequence: TGTGCCACCAGCAGAGACTTGGGAGATCAGCCCCAGCATTTT. The genes are TRBV15 and TRBJ1-5, with unresolved D. This CDR3 is built from 14 residues. CDR1 LNHNV and CDR2 YYDKDF come from the germline V gene (reference sequence). Trimming took off 0 bases at V and 5 bases at J, with 8 bases between the two ends.

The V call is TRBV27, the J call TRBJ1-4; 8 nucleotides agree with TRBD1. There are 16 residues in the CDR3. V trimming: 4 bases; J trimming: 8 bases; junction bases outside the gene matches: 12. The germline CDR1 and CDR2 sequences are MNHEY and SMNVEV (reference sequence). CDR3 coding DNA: TGTGCCAGCAGTTCTTGGACAGGGTTTGAGGGGGAAAAACTGTTTTTT. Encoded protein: CASSSWTGFEGEKLFF.

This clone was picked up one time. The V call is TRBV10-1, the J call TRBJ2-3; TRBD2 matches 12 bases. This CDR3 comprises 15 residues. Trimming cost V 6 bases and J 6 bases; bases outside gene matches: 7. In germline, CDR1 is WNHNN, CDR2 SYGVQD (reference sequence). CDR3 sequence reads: CASSPRLAGVDTQYF. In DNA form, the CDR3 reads TGCGCCAGCAGCCCCAGACTAGCGGGGGTGGATACGCAGTATTTT.

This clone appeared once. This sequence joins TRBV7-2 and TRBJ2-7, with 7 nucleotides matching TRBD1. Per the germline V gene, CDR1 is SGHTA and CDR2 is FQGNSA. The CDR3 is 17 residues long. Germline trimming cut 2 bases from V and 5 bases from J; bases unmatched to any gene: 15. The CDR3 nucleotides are TGTGCCAGCAGCTTAAGGGGACAGTCCTTCTCCTACCACGAGCAGTACTTC. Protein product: CASSLRGQSFSYHEQYF.

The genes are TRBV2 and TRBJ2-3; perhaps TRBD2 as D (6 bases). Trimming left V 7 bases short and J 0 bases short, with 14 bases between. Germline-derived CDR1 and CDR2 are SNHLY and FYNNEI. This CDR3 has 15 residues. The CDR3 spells CASTQLAASTDTQYF. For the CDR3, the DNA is TGTGCCAGCACCCAACTAGCTGCTAGCACAGATACGCAGTATTTT.

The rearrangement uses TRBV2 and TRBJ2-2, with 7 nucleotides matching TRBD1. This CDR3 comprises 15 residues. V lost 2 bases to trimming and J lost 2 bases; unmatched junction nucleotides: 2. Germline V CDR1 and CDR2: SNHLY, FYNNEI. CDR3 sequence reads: CASSERGPNTGELFF. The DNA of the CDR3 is TGTGCCAGCAGTGAAAGGGGGCCAAACACCGGGGAGCTGTTTTTT.

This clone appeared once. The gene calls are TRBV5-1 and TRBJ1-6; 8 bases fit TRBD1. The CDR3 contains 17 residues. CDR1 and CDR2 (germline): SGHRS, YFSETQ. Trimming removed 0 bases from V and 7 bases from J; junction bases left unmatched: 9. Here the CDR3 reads CASSLGGTGLVNSPLHF. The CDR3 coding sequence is TGCGCCAGCAGCTTGGGAGGGACAGGATTAGTGAATTCACCCCTCCACTTT.

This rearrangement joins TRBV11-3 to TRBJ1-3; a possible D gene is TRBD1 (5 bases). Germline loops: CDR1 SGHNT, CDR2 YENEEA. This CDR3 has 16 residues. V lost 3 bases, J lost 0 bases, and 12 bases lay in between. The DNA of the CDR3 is TGTGCCAGCAGCTTTAGGGGATCCCACTCTGGAAACACCATATATTTT. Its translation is CASSFRGSHSGNTIYF.

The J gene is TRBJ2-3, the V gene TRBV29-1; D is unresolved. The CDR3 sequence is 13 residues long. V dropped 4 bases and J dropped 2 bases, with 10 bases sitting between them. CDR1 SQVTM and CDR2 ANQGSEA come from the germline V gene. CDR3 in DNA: TGCAGCGTTGTGGGTCCTGACACAGATACGCAGTATTTT. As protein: CSVVGPDTDTQYF.

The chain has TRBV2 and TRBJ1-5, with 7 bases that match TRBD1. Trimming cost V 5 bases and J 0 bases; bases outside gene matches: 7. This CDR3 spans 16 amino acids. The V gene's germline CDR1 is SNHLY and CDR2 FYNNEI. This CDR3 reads CASSQGGLDSNQPQHF. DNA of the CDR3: TGTGCCAGCAGTCAAGGGGGCCTAGATAGCAATCAGCCCCAGCATTTT.

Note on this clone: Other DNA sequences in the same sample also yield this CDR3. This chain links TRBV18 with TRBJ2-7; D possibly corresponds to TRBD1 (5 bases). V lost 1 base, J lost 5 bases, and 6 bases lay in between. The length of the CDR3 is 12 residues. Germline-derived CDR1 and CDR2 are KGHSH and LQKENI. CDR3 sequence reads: CASSPQGNEQYF. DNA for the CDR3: TGTGCCAGCTCACCACAGGGGAACGAGCAGTACTTC.

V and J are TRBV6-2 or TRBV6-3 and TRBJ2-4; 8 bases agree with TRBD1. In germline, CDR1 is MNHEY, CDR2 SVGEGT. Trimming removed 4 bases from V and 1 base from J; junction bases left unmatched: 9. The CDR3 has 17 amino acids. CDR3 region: CASSSHQGARAKNIQYF. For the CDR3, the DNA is TGTGCCAGCAGTTCCCATCAGGGGGCGCGGGCCAAAAACATTCAGTACTTC.

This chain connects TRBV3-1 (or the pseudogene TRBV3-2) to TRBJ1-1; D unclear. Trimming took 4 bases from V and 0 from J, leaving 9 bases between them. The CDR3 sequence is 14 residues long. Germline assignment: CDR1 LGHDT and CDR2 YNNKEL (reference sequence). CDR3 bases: TGTGCCAGCAGCCTCGACACCCTGAACACTGAAGCTTTCTTT. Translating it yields CASSLDTLNTEAFF.

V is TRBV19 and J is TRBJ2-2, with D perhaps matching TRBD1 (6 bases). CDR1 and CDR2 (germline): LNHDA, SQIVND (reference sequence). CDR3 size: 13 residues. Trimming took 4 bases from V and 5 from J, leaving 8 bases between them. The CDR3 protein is CASSTRGTGELFF. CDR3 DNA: TGTGCCAGTAGTACCAGGGGTACCGGGGAGCTGTTTTTT.

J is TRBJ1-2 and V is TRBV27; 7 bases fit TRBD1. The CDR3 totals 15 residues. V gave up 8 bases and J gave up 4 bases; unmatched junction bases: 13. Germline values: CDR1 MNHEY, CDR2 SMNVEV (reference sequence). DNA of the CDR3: TGTGCCAGCTTGGGAGTGGGACAGACACTCTATGGCTACACCTTC. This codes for CASLGVGQTLYGYTF.

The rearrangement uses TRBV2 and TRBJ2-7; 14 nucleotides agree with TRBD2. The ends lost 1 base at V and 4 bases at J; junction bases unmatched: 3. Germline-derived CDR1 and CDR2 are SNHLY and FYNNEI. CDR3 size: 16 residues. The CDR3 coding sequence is TGTGCCAGCAGTGAAGGTGGGACTAGCGGGAGATACGAGCAGTACTTC. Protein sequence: CASSEGGTSGRYEQYF.

CDR3 bases: TGTGCCTGGAACCTGGGGGTCTCCTACGAGCAGTACTTC. Protein sequence: CAWNLGVSYEQYF. The chain employs TRBV30 and TRBJ2-7; D tentatively fits TRBD1 or TRBD2 (5 bases each). V was cut by 4 bases and J by 0 bases, with 10 bases left in between. In germline, CDR1 is GTSNPN, CDR2 SVGIG (reference sequence). The CDR3 consists of 13 residues.

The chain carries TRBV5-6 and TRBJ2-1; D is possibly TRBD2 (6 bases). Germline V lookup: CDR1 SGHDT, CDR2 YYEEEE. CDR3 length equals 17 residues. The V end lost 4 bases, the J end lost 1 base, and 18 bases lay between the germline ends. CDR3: CASSKGYGDSSYNEQFF. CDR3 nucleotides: TGTGCCAGCAGCAAGGGGTACGGGGACTCTTCCTACAATGAGCAGTTCTTC.

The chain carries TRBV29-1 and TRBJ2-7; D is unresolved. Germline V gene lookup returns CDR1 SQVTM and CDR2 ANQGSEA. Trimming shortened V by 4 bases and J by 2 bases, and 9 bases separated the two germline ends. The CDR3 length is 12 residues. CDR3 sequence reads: CSVGQATYEQYF. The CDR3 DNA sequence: TGCAGCGTTGGGCAGGCAACCTACGAGCAGTACTTC.

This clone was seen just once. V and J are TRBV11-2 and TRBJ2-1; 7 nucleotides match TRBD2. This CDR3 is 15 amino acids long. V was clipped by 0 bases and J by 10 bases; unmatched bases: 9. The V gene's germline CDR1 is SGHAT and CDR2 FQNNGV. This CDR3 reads CASSLDWDSGGEQFF. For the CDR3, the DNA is TGTGCCAGCAGCTTAGACTGGGACTCCGGGGGGGAGCAGTTCTTC. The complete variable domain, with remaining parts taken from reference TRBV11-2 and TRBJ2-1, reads EAGVAQSPRYKIIEKRQSVAFWCNPISGHATLYWYQQILGQGPKLLIQFQNNGVVDDSQLPKDRFSAERLKGVDSTLKIQPAKLEDSAVYLCASSLDWDSGGEQFFGPGTRLTVL.

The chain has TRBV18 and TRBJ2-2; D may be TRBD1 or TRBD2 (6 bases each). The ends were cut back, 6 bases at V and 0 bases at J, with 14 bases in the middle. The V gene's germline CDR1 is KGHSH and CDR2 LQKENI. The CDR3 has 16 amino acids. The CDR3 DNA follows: TGTGCCAGCTCGTCAAGGGGGGACCCGAACACCGGGGAGCTGTTTTTT. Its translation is CASSSRGDPNTGELFF.

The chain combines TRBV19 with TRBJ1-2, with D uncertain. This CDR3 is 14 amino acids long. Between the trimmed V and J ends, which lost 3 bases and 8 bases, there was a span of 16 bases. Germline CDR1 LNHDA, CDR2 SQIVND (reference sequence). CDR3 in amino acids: CASSINLATEGYTF. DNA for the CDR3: TGTGCCAGTAGTATTAATTTGGCCACGGAGGGCTACACCTTC.

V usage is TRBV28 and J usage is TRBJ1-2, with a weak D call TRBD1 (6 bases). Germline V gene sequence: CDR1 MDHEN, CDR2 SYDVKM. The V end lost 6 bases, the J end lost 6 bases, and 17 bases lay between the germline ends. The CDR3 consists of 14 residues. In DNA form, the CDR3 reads TGTGCCAGCAGCAGGGGACTCATGCGAGATGGCTACACCTTC. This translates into CASSRGLMRDGYTF.

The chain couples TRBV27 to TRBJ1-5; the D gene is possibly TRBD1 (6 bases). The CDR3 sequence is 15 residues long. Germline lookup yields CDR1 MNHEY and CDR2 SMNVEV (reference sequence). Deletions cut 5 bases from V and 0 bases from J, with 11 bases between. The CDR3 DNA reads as TGTGCCAGCAGTCGGGACATTTATAGCAATCAGCCCCAGCATTTT. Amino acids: CASSRDIYSNQPQHF.